This T cell receptor beta chain comes out of a study of cytomegalovirus exposure and HLA in healthy donors. The CDR3 runs to 15 residues. The V end was cut by 8 bases, the J end by 9 bases, with 20 bases between. CDR1 SGHAT and CDR2 FQNNGV come from the germline V gene. Study-level points and caveats: As a later analysis showed, a missense DCLRE1C variant was linked to trimming of TCR beta V- and J-genes. According to reports, the classifier identified cytomegalovirus status with high specificity and sensitivity.

With respect to this clone: Its antigen is currently unknown.

PCR employed 60 Vbeta and 13 Jbeta primers. Sequencing was performed with immunoSEQ multiplex PCR; in TCRdb, only in-frame clones are kept and a portion is missing. The sample has nearly 200,000 clones; roughly 80% are singletons. The chain carries TRBV11-2 and TRBJ1-6; D possibly corresponds to TRBD1 (5 bases). The clonotype originates from a woman in her fifties or sixties in good health and CMV-seropositive. The specimen was PBMCs. This CDR3 reads CASRGAGQFGSPLHF. In nucleotides, the CDR3 is TGTGCCAGCCGTGGGGCAGGCCAGTTCGGTTCACCCCTCCACTTT.